Listed below are T cell receptor beta chains from one sample, sequenced in a study of T cell responses to AZD1222 COVID-19 vaccine. Data came from immunoSEQ multiplex PCR; TCRdb stores just in-frame clones and leaves some out. The data hold some 91,000 clones, with around 90% observed a single time. This sample comprised peripheral blood, obtained on day 0 of AZD1222 vaccination. Receptors were obtained from an adult in good health. Both conserved end residues are part of each CDR3. The D gene is left open where the match is weak. Clone size is given for some rows only: seen once, a few or many times, or a class if the clone is expanded.

V	length	D	size	J	DNA	CDR3
TRBV6-2/TRBV6-3	15	TRBD2	few	TRBJ2-1	TGTGCCAGCAGTCGGACGGCGGGAGGTGGCAATGAGCAGTTCTTC	CASSRTAGGGNEQFF
TRBV23-1	13	-	-	TRBJ1-4	TGCGCCAGCAGTCCTGTGATTAATGAAAAACTGTTTTTT	CASSPVINEKLFF
TRBV19	17	TRBD1	-	TRBJ1-2	TGTGCCACCAGACCCCGGGACAGGGGACCCCTTAACTATGGCTACACCTTC	CATRPRDRGPLNYGYTF
TRBV18	16	TRBD1	-	TRBJ2-7	TGTGCCAGCTCACTCTCGCTGACAGGGGGCCAGTACGAGCAGTACTTC	CASSLSLTGGQYEQYF
TRBV27	15	TRBD2	-	TRBJ2-1	TGTGCCAGCAGTAGGGAGGCGGGAGCCTACAATGAGCAGTTCTTC	CASSREAGAYNEQFF
TRBV10-1	16	TRBD1	once	TRBJ1-2	TGCGCCAGCAGAGTACCGGGACAGGGGGACTCCTATGGCTACACCTTC	CASRVPGQGDSYGYTF
TRBV11-2	15	TRBD1	once	TRBJ1-6	TGTGCCAGCAGCTTCGGGACAGCCTACAATTCACCCCTCCACTTT	CASSFGTAYNSPLHF
TRBV30	13	TRBD2	-	TRBJ2-2	TGTGCCTGGAGGGGAGGGGCCAACGGGGAGCTGTTTTTT	CAWRGGANGELFF
TRBV2	15	-	-	TRBJ1-5	TGTGCCAGCAGTGGTACGGCCGTAGGCAATCAGCCCCAGCATTTT	CASSGTAVGNQPQHF
TRBV30	13	-	-	TRBJ2-1	TGTGCCTGGAGTGTCTACTCCTACAATGAGCAGTTCTTC	CAWSVYSYNEQFF
TRBV7-9	14	TRBD1	-	TRBJ1-3	TGTGCCAGCAGCTCCGGGGACAGCCGAAACACCATATATTTT	CASSSGDSRNTIYF
TRBV6-1	14	-	once	TRBJ1-1	TGTGCCAGCAGCCTAGACAGGTTGAACACTGAAGCTTTCTTT	CASSLDRLNTEAFF
TRBV30	13	-	-	TRBJ1-1	TGTGCCTGGAGTTTTGGAGGGGCCACTGAAGCTTTCTTT	CAWSFGGATEAFF
TRBV4-2	15	-	-	TRBJ2-1	TGTGCCAGCAGCCCGCCGGGACGGACATACAATGAGCAGTTCTTC	CASSPPGRTYNEQFF
TRBV5-6	14	TRBD1	few	TRBJ2-7	TGTGCCAGCAGCAGGGGACAGGGACTCTACGAGCAGTACTTC	CASSRGQGLYEQYF
TRBV5-1	14	-	-	TRBJ2-5	TGCGCCAGCAGCTTGGCCGGGCAACCAGAGACCCAGTACTTC	CASSLAGQPETQYF
TRBV30	17	-	-	TRBJ2-6	TGTGCCTGGAGTGTACGGGGCCTATTCTCTGGGGCCAACGTCCTGACTTTC	CAWSVRGLFSGANVLTF
TRBV6-2/TRBV6-3	12	-	-	TRBJ1-5	TGTGCCAGCAGTTCCCCGGGACAAGGGAACCATTTT	CASSSPGQGNHF
TRBV6-1	16	-	few	TRBJ1-5	TGTGCCAGCAGTGAGTTAGCAGGGGTAAAGGGTCAGCCCCAGCATTTT	CASSELAGVKGQPQHF
TRBV4-2	12	-	-	TRBJ2-7	TGTGCCAGCAGCCAAGACAGCTACGAGCAGTACTTC	CASSQDSYEQYF
TRBV18	16	TRBD1	once	TRBJ1-4	TGTGCCAGCTCCCGATATCAAGGGACAGAGAATGAAAAACTGTTTTTT	CASSRYQGTENEKLFF
TRBV19	14	TRBD1	-	TRBJ1-6	TGTGCCAGTAGCTCAGGGGGCGCGGGTTCACCCCTCCACTTT	CASSSGGAGSPLHF
TRBV4-1	14	-	-	TRBJ1-1	TGCGCCAGCAGCCTCCGGGACACCTACACTGAAGCTTTCTTT	CASSLRDTYTEAFF
TRBV29-1	12	TRBD2	-	TRBJ2-3	TGCAGCGTTGTAAGCGGGAGGGATACGCAGTATTTT	CSVVSGRDTQYF
TRBV2	14	TRBD1	-	TRBJ2-7	TGTGCCAGCAGCCCGGACAGGGTGGTTTACGAGCAGTACTTC	CASSPDRVVYEQYF
TRBV14	13	-	-	TRBJ2-7	TGTGCCAGCAGCCCCGGGCTAAACTACGAGCAGTACTTC	CASSPGLNYEQYF
TRBV28	15	TRBD1	-	TRBJ2-1	TGTGCCAGCAGTCTCACAGGGGTGGGACGGAATGAGCAGTTCTTC	CASSLTGVGRNEQFF
TRBV6-2/TRBV6-3	13	-	-	TRBJ2-7	TGTGCCAGCAGTTACGGACCCATCTACGAGCAGTACTTC	CASSYGPIYEQYF
TRBV3-1/TRBV3-2	15	-	-	TRBJ1-5	TGTGCCAGCAGCCAAGATAACGGCAGCAATCAGCCCCAGCATTTT	CASSQDNGSNQPQHF
TRBV6-5	15	-	-	TRBJ1-1	TGTGCCAGCAGACCCAAAGGGGGACCAAACACTGAAGCTTTCTTT	CASRPKGGPNTEAFF
TRBV27	18	TRBD1	-	TRBJ1-5	TGTGCCAGCAGTACAACGACCGCAGGGGGTTCGGGCAATCAGCCCCAGCATTTT	CASSTTTAGGSGNQPQHF
TRBV5-5	15	TRBD1	few	TRBJ1-1	TGTGCCAGCAGCCCTCTGACAGGGGCTAACACTGAAGCTTTCTTT	CASSPLTGANTEAFF